The clone carrying this T cell receptor beta chain was found many times. The source of the sample is a study of T-cell reconstitution after alpha-beta-depleted transplantation in children. This CDR3 has 15 residues. The V segment lost 5 bases and the J segment 5 bases; nucleotides outside the gene matches: 6. The V gene's germline CDR1 is SGHAT and CDR2 FQNNGV. TCRbeta library construction was performed incorporating unique molecular identifiers. A single record per CDR3 protein comes from TCRdb applying MiXCR to the PCR reads. The sample shows about 540,000 distinct CDR3 sequences, about 17% of them seen only once.

The sample in question was PBMCs from the stem cell graft donor, obtained from the stem cell graft. The sequence came from a human donor who donated a stem cell graft to a child with acute lymphoblastic leukemia. The chain links TRBV11-2 to TRBJ2-2; 9 bases fit TRBD1. The CDR3 nucleotides read TGTGCCAGCAGCCTAACAGGGGGCAGAACCGGGGAGCTGTTTTTT. Its translation is CASSLTGGRTGELFF.